This T cell receptor beta chain was sequenced for a study of shared clonotypes between healthy human individuals. The CDR3 consists of 13 residues. CDR1 is KGHSH, CDR2 LQKENI, per germline. The V end was cut by 6 bases, the J end by 5 bases, with 10 bases between. This table comes from immunoSEQ multiplex PCR, and its TCRdb copy is limited to in-frame clones, with some not included. This sample has around 1.6 million clones, with approximately 98% found just once. The TCR originated in a man between 25 and 39 years old in good health. Sequencing was performed on naive CD4+ T cells sorted from blood. Specified subset: CD45RA+ positively selected. This chain links TRBV18 with TRBJ1-4; D is unclear. This CDR3 reads CASSLHGNEKLFF. The DNA for the CDR3 is TGTGCCAGCTCTCTACATGGAAATGAAAAACTGTTTTTT.